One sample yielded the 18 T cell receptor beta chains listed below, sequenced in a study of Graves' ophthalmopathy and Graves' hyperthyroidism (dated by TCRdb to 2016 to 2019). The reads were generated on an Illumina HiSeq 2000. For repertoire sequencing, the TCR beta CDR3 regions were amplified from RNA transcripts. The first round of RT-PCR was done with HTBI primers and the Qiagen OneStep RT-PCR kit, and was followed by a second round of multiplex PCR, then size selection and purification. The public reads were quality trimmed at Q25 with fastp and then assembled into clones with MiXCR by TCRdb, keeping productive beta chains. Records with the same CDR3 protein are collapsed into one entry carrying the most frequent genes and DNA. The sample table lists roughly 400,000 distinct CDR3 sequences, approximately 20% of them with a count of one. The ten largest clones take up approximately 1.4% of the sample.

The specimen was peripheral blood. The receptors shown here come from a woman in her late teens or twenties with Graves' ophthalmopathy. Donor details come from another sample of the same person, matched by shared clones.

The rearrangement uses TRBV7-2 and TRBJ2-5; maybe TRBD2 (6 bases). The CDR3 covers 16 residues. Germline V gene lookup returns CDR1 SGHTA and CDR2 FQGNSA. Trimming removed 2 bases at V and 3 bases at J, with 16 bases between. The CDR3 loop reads CASSLFPSGSKETQYF. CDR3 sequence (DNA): TGTGCCAGCAGCTTATTTCCCAGCGGGTCCAAAGAGACCCAGTACTTC.

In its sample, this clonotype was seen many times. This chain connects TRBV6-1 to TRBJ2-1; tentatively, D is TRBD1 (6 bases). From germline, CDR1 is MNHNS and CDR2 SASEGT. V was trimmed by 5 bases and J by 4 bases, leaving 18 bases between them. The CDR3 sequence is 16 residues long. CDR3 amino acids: CASSPSVGARYNEQFF. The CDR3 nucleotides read TGTGCCAGCAGTCCCTCCGTGGGGGCACGGTACAATGAGCAGTTCTTC.

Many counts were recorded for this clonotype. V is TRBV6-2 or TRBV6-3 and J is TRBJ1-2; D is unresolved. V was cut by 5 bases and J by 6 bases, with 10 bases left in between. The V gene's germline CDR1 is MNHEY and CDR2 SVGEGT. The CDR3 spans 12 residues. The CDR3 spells CASSDPMDGYTF. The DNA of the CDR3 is TGTGCCAGCAGTGACCCCATGGATGGCTACACCTTC.

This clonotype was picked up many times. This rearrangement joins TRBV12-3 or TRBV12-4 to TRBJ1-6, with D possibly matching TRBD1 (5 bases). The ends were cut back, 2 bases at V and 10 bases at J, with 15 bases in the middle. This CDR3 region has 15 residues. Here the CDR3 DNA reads TGTGCCAGCAGTTTATCTGATAGGGGAGAGTCACCCCTCCACTTT. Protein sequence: CASSLSDRGESPLHF.

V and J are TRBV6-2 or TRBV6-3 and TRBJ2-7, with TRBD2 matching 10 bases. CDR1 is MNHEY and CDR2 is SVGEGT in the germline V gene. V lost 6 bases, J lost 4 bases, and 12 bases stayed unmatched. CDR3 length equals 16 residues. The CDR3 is CASSLQSGGAEYEQYF. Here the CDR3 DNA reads TGTGCCAGCAGCCTACAGAGCGGGGGGGCGGAGTACGAGCAGTACTTC.

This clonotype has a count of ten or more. Here the CDR3 reads CASSLFSQAITYEQYF. In DNA form, the CDR3 reads TGTGCCAGCAGTTTGTTCTCCCAGGCCATAACCTACGAGCAGTACTTC. V gene TRBV12-3 or TRBV12-4 combines with J gene TRBJ2-7; D is uncertain. CDR3 length equals 16 residues. V dropped 3 bases and J dropped 2 bases, with 17 bases sitting between them.

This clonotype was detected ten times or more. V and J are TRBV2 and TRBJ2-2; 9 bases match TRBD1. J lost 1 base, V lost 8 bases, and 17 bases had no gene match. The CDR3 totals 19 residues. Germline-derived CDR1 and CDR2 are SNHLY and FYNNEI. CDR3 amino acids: CASPKAPPGTGKNTGELFF. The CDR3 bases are TGTGCCAGCCCAAAGGCCCCCCCCGGGACAGGGAAGAACACCGGGGAGCTGTTTTTT.

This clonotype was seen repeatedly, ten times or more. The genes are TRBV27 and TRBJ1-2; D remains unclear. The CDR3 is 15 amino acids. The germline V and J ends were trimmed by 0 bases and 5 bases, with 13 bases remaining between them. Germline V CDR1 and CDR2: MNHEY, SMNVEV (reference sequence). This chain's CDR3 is CASSLSVGDPYGYTF. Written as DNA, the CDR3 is TGTGCCAGCAGTTTATCGGTCGGAGACCCGTATGGCTACACCTTC.

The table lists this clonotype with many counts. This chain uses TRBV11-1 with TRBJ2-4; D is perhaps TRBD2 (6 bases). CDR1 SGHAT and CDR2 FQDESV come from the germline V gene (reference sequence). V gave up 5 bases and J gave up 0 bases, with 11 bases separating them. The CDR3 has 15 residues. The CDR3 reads CASSGSGLAKNIQYF. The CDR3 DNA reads TGTGCCAGCAGCGGCAGCGGGTTAGCCAAAAACATTCAGTACTTC.

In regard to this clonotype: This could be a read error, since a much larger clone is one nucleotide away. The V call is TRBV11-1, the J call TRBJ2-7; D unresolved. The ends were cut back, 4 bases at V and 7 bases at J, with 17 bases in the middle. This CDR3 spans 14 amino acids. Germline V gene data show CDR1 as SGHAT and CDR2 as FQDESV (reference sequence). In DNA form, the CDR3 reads TGTGCCAGCAGCTCATCTCAAGTGGGCATGGAGCAGTACTTC. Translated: CASSSSQVGMEQYF.

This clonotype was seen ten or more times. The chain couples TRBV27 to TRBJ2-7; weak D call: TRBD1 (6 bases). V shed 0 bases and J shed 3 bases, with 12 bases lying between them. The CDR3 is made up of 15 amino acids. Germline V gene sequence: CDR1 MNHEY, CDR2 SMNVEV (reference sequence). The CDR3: CASSLSGPQGYEQYF. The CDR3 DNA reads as TGTGCCAGCAGTTTATCGGGGCCACAGGGCTACGAGCAGTACTTC.

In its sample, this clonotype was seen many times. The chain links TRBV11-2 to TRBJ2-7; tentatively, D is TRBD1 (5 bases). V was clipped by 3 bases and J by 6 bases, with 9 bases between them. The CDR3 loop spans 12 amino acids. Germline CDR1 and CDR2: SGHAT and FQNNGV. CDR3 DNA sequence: TGTGCCAGCAGCTTTACAGGATCCGAGCAGTACTTC. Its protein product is CASSFTGSEQYF.

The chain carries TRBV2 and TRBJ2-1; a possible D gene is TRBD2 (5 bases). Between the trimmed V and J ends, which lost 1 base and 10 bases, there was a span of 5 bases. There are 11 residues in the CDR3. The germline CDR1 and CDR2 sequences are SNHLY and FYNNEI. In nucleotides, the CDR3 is TGTGCCAGCAGTGAAGAGCGGGAGCAGTTCTTC. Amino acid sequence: CASSEEREQFF.

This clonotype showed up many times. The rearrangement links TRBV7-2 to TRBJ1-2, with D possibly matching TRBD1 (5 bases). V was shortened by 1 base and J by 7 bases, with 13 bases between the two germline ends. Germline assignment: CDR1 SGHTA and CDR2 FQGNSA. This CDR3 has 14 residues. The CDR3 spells CASSLGNPGPGYTF. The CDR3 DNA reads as TGTGCCAGCAGCTTAGGCAATCCAGGGCCTGGCTACACCTTC. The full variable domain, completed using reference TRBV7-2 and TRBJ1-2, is GAGVSQSPSNKVTEKGKDVELRCDPISGHTALYWYRQSLGQGLEFLIYFQGNSAPDKSGLPSDRFSAERTGGSVSTLTIQRTQQEDSAVYLCASSLGNPGPGYTFGSGTRLTVV.

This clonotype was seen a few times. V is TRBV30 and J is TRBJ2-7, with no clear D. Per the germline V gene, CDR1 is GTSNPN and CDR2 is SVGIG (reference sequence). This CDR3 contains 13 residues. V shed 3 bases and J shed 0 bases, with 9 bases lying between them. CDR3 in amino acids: CAWSRPISYEQYF. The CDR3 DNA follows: TGTGCCTGGAGCAGACCCATCTCCTACGAGCAGTACTTC.

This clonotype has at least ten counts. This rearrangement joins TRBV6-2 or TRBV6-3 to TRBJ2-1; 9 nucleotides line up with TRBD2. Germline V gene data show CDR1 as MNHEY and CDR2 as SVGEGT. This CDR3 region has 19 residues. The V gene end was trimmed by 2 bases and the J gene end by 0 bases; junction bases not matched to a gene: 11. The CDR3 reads CASSYKAGGPRSSYNEQFF. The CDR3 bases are TGTGCCAGCAGTTACAAAGCGGGGGGCCCTAGGAGCTCCTACAATGAGCAGTTCTTC.

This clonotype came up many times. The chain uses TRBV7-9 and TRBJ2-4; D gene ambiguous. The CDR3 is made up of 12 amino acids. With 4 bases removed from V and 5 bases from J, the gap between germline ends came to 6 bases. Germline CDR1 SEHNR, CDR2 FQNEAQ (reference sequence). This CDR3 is CASSSVQNIQYF. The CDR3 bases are TGTGCCAGCAGCTCGGTCCAAAACATTCAGTACTTC.

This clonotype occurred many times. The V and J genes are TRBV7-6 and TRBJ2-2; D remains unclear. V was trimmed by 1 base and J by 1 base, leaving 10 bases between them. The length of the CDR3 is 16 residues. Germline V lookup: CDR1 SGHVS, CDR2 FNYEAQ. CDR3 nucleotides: TGTGCCAGCAGCTTAGGGCCAGACCTGAACACCGGGGAGCTGTTTTTT. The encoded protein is CASSLGPDLNTGELFF.